This note documents a single T cell receptor (beta chain) sequence. The antigen is unknown. This record comes from a study of siplizumab effects on memory and regulatory T cells. The CDR3 covers 13 residues. Germline CDR1 and CDR2: SNHLY and FYNNEI. Trimming pared 7 bases from V and 4 bases from J, leaving 13 bases between. The study's findings and limits: Roughly 80-96% of proliferating clones (CD4+ or CD8+) could not be assigned a naive or memory phenotype.

The protocol was immunoSEQ multiplex PCR, while the TCRdb copy is restricted to in-frame clones and leaves out a portion. The table has around 120,000 clones, approximately 94% seen once. J is TRBJ1-1 and V is TRBV2, with unresolved D. This clonotype originated in a human donor in good health. Source material: non-Treg CD4+ T cells sorted from blood. The CDR3: CASIMGLVTEAFF. Here the CDR3 DNA reads TGTGCCAGCATTATGGGTTTGGTCACTGAAGCTTTCTTT.